The present T cell receptor (beta chain) was sequenced within a study of T-cell memory formation after mild COVID-19 (dated by TCRdb to the early 2020s). Context from the whole study: TCR sequence clusters from the two donors were found to be largely donor specific. Two young, previously healthy adult volunteers made up the cohort, one male and one female. Longitudinal TCRalpha and TCRbeta repertoire sequencing tracked T-cell clones expanding and contracting after mild COVID-19 in a couple of donors. Overall study outcomes, separate from this receptor: SARS-CoV-2 specificity of the second-wave clones peaking on day 37 was not confirmed. Contracting CD4+ clones turned up mainly in the CM and EM memory subsets, whereas EMRA was where CD8+ clones were enriched. Some responding clones were found in pre-infection memory, which suggests that pre-existing cross-reactive memory T cells took part in the SARS-CoV-2 response. Only a couple of mild cases were covered by the study, and larger cohorts that include severe cases with pre-infection samples were considered necessary. Clones contracting from day 15 to 85 had balanced CD4/CD8 phenotypes, while a second wave expanding from day 15 to 37 was biased towards CD4+.

PBMCs were isolated by Ficoll-Paque density gradient centrifugation. Data came from an Illumina NovaSeq 6000. TCRalpha and TCRbeta cDNA libraries were constructed by 5'RACE with constant-segment primers, with sample barcodes and unique molecular identifiers being introduced. Trizol reagent was used to extract RNA from every sample. Libraries were amplified in two PCR steps, with a second sample barcode and Illumina TruSeq adapters added in the second step. The libraries were sequenced on an Illumina NovaSeq using 2 x 150 bp paired-end reads. The authors' analysis ran thus. Demultiplexing of reads and collapsing into UMI-guided consensus sequences were performed with migec v1.2.7. Using mixcr v2.1.11, UMI consensuses were aligned to TRA and TRB V and J templates and then assembled into clonotypes. A clonotype was counted as expanded or contracted only if both edgeR and NoisET called the change significant, with noise models trained on biological replicates. For edgeR calls, the cutoffs were a false discovery rate-adjusted p below 0.01 and a log2 fold-change threshold of 1. As an exploratory analysis of dynamics, max-normalized trajectories of the 1000 most abundant clonotypes were examined with PCA combined with hierarchical clustering. Each responding clone was given a CD4 or CD8 phenotype based on the CD4+ and CD8+ repertoires, which had been sequenced separately. TCRdb's own reprocessing of the public reads used fastp at Q25 and MiXCR and kept productive beta chains. For every CDR3 protein sequence, its rows merge into one entry that carries the most common genes and DNA. The V and J calls were determined by TCRdb, not by the authors. The sample data list around 260,000 distinct CDR3 sequences, and 15% to 20% of these were observed just once. 22% of the sample rests with the top ten.

Comments on this clonotype: The antigen it binds to is not known. The sample holds no much larger clone one base away, and base qualities are not on file.

From its cysteine to its valine, the CDR3 spans 13 amino acids. The retained sequence is limited to the CDR3, 39 bases, with the frame set at the first base. The germline V gene provides CDR1 MDHEN and CDR2 SYDVKM. V is cut back by 6 bases and J by 3 bases, with 5 bases in the junction unmatched. This receptor was taken from a man younger than 35 who had mild COVID-19 (a few samples of this study predate the infection). The sample titles of this study are shuffled in the database, so cell type and time point are left out; the donor was told from shared clones. The chain links TRBV28 with TRBJ2-7; TRBD1 fits 7 bases in the junction. Sequencing input: PBMCs or a T cell subset sorted from them (not recorded which). This receptor carries the CDR3 CASSSRDSYEQYV. In nucleotides, the sequence is TGTGCCAGCAGCTCCCGGGACAGCTACGAGCAGTACGTC.